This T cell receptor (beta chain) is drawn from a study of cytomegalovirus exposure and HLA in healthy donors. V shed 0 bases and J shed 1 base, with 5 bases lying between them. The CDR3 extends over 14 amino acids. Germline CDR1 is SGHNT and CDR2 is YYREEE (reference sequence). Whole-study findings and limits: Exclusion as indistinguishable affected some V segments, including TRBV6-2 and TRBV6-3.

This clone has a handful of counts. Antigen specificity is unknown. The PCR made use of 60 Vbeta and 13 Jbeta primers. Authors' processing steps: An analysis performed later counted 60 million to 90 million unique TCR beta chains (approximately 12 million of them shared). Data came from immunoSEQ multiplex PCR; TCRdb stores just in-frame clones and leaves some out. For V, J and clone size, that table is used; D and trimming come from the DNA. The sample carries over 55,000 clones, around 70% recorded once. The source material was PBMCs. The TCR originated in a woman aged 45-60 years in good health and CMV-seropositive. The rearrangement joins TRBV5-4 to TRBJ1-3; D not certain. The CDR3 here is CASSLDKSGNTIYF. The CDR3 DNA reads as TGTGCCAGCAGCTTGGACAAATCTGGAAACACCATATATTTT.